This entry features one TCR beta chain sequence. The antigen is undetermined. In germline, CDR1 is SNHLY, CDR2 FYNNEI. The CDR3 is 15 residues long. V lost 2 bases and J lost 1; bases outside the gene matches: 5. These data come from a study of T cell responses to AZD1222 COVID-19 vaccine. Sequencing used immunoSEQ multiplex PCR; TCRdb keeps in-frame clones, though not all of them. The profile covers over 90,000 clones, with approximately 90% appearing a single time and less than 4% taken by the ten largest. Points from the study as a whole: An increase in Spike-specific TCR breadth and depth was observed after two AZD1222 doses. Vaccine-related CD4 TCRs covered spike, predominating at 160-218 and 743-854. Females made up more of the donors, who were largely white British, and clonal diversity may have come out too low. Baseline serostatus was positive in only six or seven AZD1222 recipients.

This material consisted of peripheral blood, taken 28 days after the second AZD1222 dose. This sequence was found in an adult who received the AZD1222 COVID-19 vaccine. The chain couples TRBV2 to TRBJ2-7; TRBD1 agrees at 7 bases. CDR3 bases: TGTGCCAGCAGTGAAACAGGGGTGAGTTCCTACGAGCAGTACTTC. Amino acid sequence: CASSETGVSSYEQYF.